This TCR beta chain emerged from a study of blood T cell repertoires in COVID-19. Study-level background: The analysed material was cDNA or gDNA that came from T cells, B-cell-depleted T cells, or PBMCs.

This CDR3 has 13 residues. V was shortened by 3 bases and J by 10 bases, with 10 bases between the two germline ends. Authors' processing steps: Nucleated cell number was recorded as an estimate derived from reference gene primer amplification. Here immunoSEQ multiplex PCR was the method, and the copy in TCRdb shows in-frame clones only, minus some. That table furnishes V, J and clone size, whereas the DNA furnished D and trimming. The sample lists fewer than 95,000 clones, about 87% occurring once. This receptor was obtained from a man aged 55-75 years with acute or convalescent COVID-19. Sequencing was carried out using peripheral blood. The chain is built from TRBV12-3 or TRBV12-4 and TRBJ1-6; no reliable D call. Here the CDR3 DNA reads TGTGCCAGCAGTTTGTCGGGTCAGTCACCCCTCCACTTT. Translating it yields CASSLSGQSPLHF.